This TCR beta chain stems from a study of Tregs in tolerant kidney transplant recipients. Study overall: The nonmyeloablative bone marrow transplants came from related graft donors, with transient mixed chimerism. Study-level results: Few patients were studied, so findings need validation in larger groups. In tolerant patients, donor-specific Tregs outgrew total Tregs, suggesting antigen-driven expansion.

Comment on this clone: Its antigen is as yet unknown.

Generated by immunoSEQ multiplex PCR, the TCRdb table keeps only in-frame clones and is missing some. The sample contains 98,000 or so clones, 90% of which appear only once. The CDR3 is 16 amino acids. Trimming removed 4 bases from V and 3 bases from J; junction bases left unmatched: 7. Germline-derived CDR1 and CDR2 are LNHDA and SQIVND (reference sequence). The chain employs TRBV19 and TRBJ2-3, with 10 bases aligning to TRBD1. Source: CD4+ T cells from blood, taken before the transplant. This receptor was identified in a human donor who received a combined kidney and bone marrow transplant. CDR3 coding DNA: TGTGCCAGTAGTACGACAGGGGGCGGGGGAACAGATACGCAGTATTTT. This sequence encodes CASSTTGGGGTDTQYF.